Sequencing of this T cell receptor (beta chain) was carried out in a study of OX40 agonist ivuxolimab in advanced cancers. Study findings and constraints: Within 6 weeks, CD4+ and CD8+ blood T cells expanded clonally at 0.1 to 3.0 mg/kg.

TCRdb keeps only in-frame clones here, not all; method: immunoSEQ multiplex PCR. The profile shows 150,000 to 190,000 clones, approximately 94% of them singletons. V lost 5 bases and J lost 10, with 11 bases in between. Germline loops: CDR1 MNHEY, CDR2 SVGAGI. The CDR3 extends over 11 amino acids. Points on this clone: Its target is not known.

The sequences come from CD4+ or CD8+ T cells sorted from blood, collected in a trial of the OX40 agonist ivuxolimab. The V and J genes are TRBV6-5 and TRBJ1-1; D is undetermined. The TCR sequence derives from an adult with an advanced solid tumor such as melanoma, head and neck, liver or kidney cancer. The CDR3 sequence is CASSHSVSAFF. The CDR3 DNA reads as TGTGCCAGCAGTCACAGCGTGTCAGCTTTCTTT.